The clone carrying this TCR beta chain was counted many times. The sample belongs to a study of glioma-infiltrating T cells. TCR alpha and beta CDR3 regions were amplified from RNA using iRepertoire nested multiplex PCR. TCRdb redid the calling of the multiplex PCR reads with MiXCR, one entry per CDR3 protein. The sample lists about 380,000 distinct CDR3 sequences; 41% were seen once. Trimming pared 6 bases from V and 0 bases from J, leaving 10 bases between. CDR3 length: 14 residues. The TCR sequence derives from a human donor with low-grade glioma or glioblastoma, undergoing nonglioma brain surgery, or in good health (not recorded which). The sequenced sample consisted of glioma tissue, nonneoplastic brain tissue, or PBMCs (not recorded which). The chain uses TRBV12-3 or TRBV12-4 and TRBJ2-3, with D maybe TRBD2 (5 bases). Written as DNA, the CDR3 is TGTGCCAGCAGCTTGGAGGCTAGCACAGATACGCAGTATTTT. Its protein is CASSLEASTDTQYF.